Each of the 23 T cell receptor beta chains below was sequenced from the same sample in a study of shared clonotypes between healthy human individuals. Profiled with immunoSEQ multiplex PCR; TCRdb holds only in-frame clones, not every one. The data contain more than 2,000,000 clones, 80% to 95% of them singletons. The sequenced sample was naive CD4+ T cells from PBMCs. As for subset: CD45RA+ positively selected. The receptors originated from a man younger than 35 in good health. Some clones in this sample may be carry-over from other donors' samples.

The CDR3, as DNA: TGTGCCAGCAGTTTATTCTGGCGGGAGGGCCTGGGGGAGACCCAGTACTTC. Residues: CASSLFWREGLGETQYF. The chain combines TRBV28 with TRBJ2-5, with 9 bases identical to TRBD2. CDR3 length: 17 residues. After removal of 1 base from V and 5 bases from J, the junction contained 11 bases not matched to a gene. In germline, CDR1 is MDHEN, CDR2 SYDVKM.

A single count supports this clone. This CDR3 is also generated by other DNA sequences in the sample. This rearrangement joins TRBV19 to TRBJ1-5, with 7 positions matching TRBD1. Germline trimming cut 6 bases from V and 1 base from J; bases unmatched to any gene: 3. In germline, CDR1 is LNHDA, CDR2 SQIVND (reference sequence). The CDR3 has 14 residues. The CDR3 DNA is TGTGCCAGTAGCCTGACAGGGAGCAATCAGCCCCAGCATTTT. The encoded protein is CASSLTGSNQPQHF.

The chain couples TRBV25-1 to TRBJ2-7; maybe TRBD1 (6 bases). Germline V gene lookup returns CDR1 MGHDK and CDR2 SYGVNS. V was shortened by 3 bases and J by 3 bases, with 9 bases between the two germline ends. The CDR3 totals 13 residues. The CDR3 bases are TGTGCCAGCAGTGAGGGGACAATCTACGAGCAGTACTTC. Translation: CASSEGTIYEQYF.

The V call is TRBV9, the J call TRBJ1-2; possible D gene TRBD1, 6 bases. Germline V lookup: CDR1 SGDLS, CDR2 YYNGEE. V shed 0 bases and J shed 5 bases, with 17 bases lying between them. The CDR3 consists of 16 residues. Written as DNA, the CDR3 is TGTGCCAGCAGCGTAGGGTGGGCAGGGGATTGGTATGGCTACACCTTC. Protein sequence: CASSVGWAGDWYGYTF. Supplemented by reference TRBV9 and TRBJ1-2, the full variable domain reads DSGVTQTPKHLITATGQRVTLRCSPRSGDLSVYWYQQSLDQGLQFLIQYYNGEERAKGNILERFSAQQFPDLHSELNLSSLELGDSALYFCASSVGWAGDWYGYTFGSGTRLTVV.

For the CDR3, the DNA is TGTGCCAGCAGCTTGGTGTCTGTGTACGAGCAGTACTTC. It codes for CASSLVSVYEQYF. J is TRBJ2-7 and V is TRBV5-6; D not certain. Germline V gene lookup returns CDR1 SGHDT and CDR2 YYEEEE. This CDR3 is 13 amino acids long. The ends were cut back, 0 bases at V and 4 bases at J, with 8 bases in the middle.

Note on this clone: One end of the junction varies from germline; a read error may be responsible. The chain joins TRBV6-5 to TRBJ1-2; D is unresolved. The V gene's germline CDR1 is MNHEY and CDR2 SVGAGI. This CDR3 has 11 amino acids. CDR3: CASSYGVGSTF. The CDR3 nucleotides read TGTGCCAGCAGTTACGGTGTGGGCTCCACCTTC.

This clone showed up just once. The chain couples TRBV18 to TRBJ1-2; D gene ambiguous. Germline V gene sequence: CDR1 KGHSH, CDR2 LQKENI. The V and J ends lost 3 bases and 8 bases respectively, with 10 bases between them. This CDR3 is 12 amino acids long. In DNA form, the CDR3 reads TGTGCCAGCTCACCCGACGTTGGAGGCTACACCTTC. Its translation: CASSPDVGGYTF.

This clone was detected a few times. V gene TRBV7-2 combines with J gene TRBJ1-1; D unresolved. Trimming shortened V by 6 bases and J by 7 bases, and 21 bases separated the two germline ends. The germline V gene encodes CDR1 SGHTA and CDR2 FQGNSA. The CDR3 is 15 amino acids. For the CDR3, the DNA is TGTGCCAGCAGTCCAACCCTGGGGATGTCGCTTGAAGCTTTCTTT. Protein product: CASSPTLGMSLEAFF.

The V and J genes are TRBV6-1 and TRBJ1-1; D gene ambiguous. CDR3 length equals 15 residues. CDR1 and CDR2 (germline): MNHNS, SASEGT. V was cut by 7 bases and J by 3 bases, with 18 bases left in between. CDR3 nucleotide sequence: TGTGCCAGCACGAGGGCAGGCCCCGGGGACACTGAAGCTTTCTTT. This codes for CASTRAGPGDTEAFF.

The rearrangement joins TRBV27 to TRBJ2-7; D is unresolved. From germline, CDR1 is MNHEY and CDR2 SMNVEV (reference sequence). The ends were cut back, 5 bases at V and 2 bases at J, with 13 bases in the middle. CDR3 length equals 14 residues. CDR3 region: CASSPSLFAYEQYF. In DNA form, the CDR3 reads TGTGCCAGCAGTCCCTCGTTGTTCGCCTACGAGCAGTACTTC.

This chain links TRBV11-2 with TRBJ2-1; 13 positions match TRBD2. V dropped 4 bases and J dropped 9; count of bases not matched to a gene: 9. There are 16 residues in the CDR3. Germline V gene lookup returns CDR1 SGHAT and CDR2 FQNNGV. As DNA, the CDR3 is TGTGCCAGCAGCTCCGGACTAGCGGGAGTCCCCGCTGAGCAGTTCTTC. It yields the protein CASSSGLAGVPAEQFF.

The V and J genes are TRBV6-1 and TRBJ2-7; no clear D. Germline V CDR1 and CDR2: MNHNS, SASEGT. The CDR3 runs to 14 residues. V was clipped by 6 bases and J by 1 base, with 13 bases between them. In DNA, the CDR3 is TGTGCCAGCAGCGTCCTGGACGGATCCTACGAGCAGTACTTC. Its translation is CASSVLDGSYEQYF.

The table lists this clone with a few counts. This chain connects TRBV25-1 to TRBJ2-5; D is possibly TRBD1 or TRBD2 (5 bases each). Per germline, CDR1 MGHDK and CDR2 SYGVNS. This CDR3 spans 14 amino acids. Trimming pared 4 bases from V and 2 bases from J, leaving 11 bases between. The DNA of the CDR3 is TGTGCCAGCAGTGTCGACGGGGCTCAAGAGACCCAGTACTTC. Residues: CASSVDGAQETQYF.

CDR3 in amino acids: CAISRTEALYNEQFF. DNA for the CDR3: TGTGCCATCAGCCGGACAGAGGCCCTATACAATGAGCAGTTCTTC. The genes are TRBV10-3 and TRBJ2-1, with a possible D match to TRBD1 (6 bases). The CDR3 consists of 15 residues. The V end lost 6 bases, the J end lost 4 bases, and 16 bases lay between the germline ends. Germline V gene data show CDR1 as ENHRY and CDR2 as SYGVKD.

DNA of the CDR3: TGTGCCAGCAGCTTGGGAGGTACAAATGAGCAGTTCTTC. Its translation: CASSLGGTNEQFF. V is TRBV5-6 and J is TRBJ2-1, with D unresolved. CDR1 SGHDT and CDR2 YYEEEE come from the germline V gene. Trimming removed 0 bases at V and 7 bases at J, with 8 bases between. This CDR3 has 13 residues.

The CDR3 here is CATSKEAFAKNIQYF. Here the CDR3 DNA reads TGTGCCACCAGCAAGGAGGCGTTCGCCAAAAACATTCAGTACTTC. The chain links TRBV15 to TRBJ2-4, with D perhaps TRBD2 (5 bases). The length of the CDR3 is 15 residues. Trimming took off 4 bases at V and 1 base at J, with 11 bases between the two ends. CDR1 and CDR2 from the germline V gene are LNHNV and YYDKDF (reference sequence).

Comments on this clone: The sample holds other DNA sequences that translate to the same CDR3. CDR3 coding DNA: TGTGCCAGCAGCCTATCAGCAAGCACAGATACGCAGTATTTT. The encoded protein is CASSLSASTDTQYF. The chain has TRBV7-9 and TRBJ2-3, with D unclear. CDR3 length equals 14 residues. The V end was cut by 5 bases, the J end by 0 bases, with 9 bases between. Germline-derived CDR1 and CDR2 are SEHNR and FQNEAQ (reference sequence).

Worth noting for this clone: Other DNA sequences of this sample code for an identical CDR3. This chain uses TRBV5-4 with TRBJ2-3, with D unclear. The CDR3 has 14 residues. V shed 0 bases and J shed 2 bases, with 7 bases lying between them. Germline CDR1 reads SGHNT; CDR2 reads YYREEE (reference sequence). The CDR3 loop reads CASSLASDTDTQYF. The CDR3, as DNA: TGTGCCAGCAGCTTGGCCTCTGACACAGATACGCAGTATTTT.

V and J are TRBV18 and TRBJ2-3; possible D gene TRBD1, 6 bases. Per germline, CDR1 KGHSH and CDR2 LQKENI. V lost 3 bases, J lost 1 base, and 14 bases lay in between. This CDR3 has 16 residues. The CDR3 region has the DNA TGTGCCAGCTCACCGTGGGGCAGGGGCGGCACAGATACGCAGTATTTT. It specifies CASSPWGRGGTDTQYF. The entire variable domain, with the rest obtained from reference TRBV18 and TRBJ2-3, is as follows: NAGVMQNPRHLVRRRGQEARLRCSPMKGHSHVYWYRQLPEEGLKFMVYLQKENIIDESGMPKERFSAEFPKEGPSILRIQQVVRGDSAAYFCASSPWGRGGTDTQYFGPGTRLTVL.

The chain uses TRBV4-2 and TRBJ1-1; D possibly corresponds to TRBD1 (5 bases). V lost 5 bases and J lost 6, with 19 bases in between. The CDR3 has 15 amino acids. Germline V lookup: CDR1 LGHNA, CDR2 YNFKEQ. The CDR3 reads CASSDALRARAEAFF. The CDR3 DNA reads as TGTGCCAGCAGCGACGCCCTCAGGGCAAGGGCTGAAGCTTTCTTT.

The V and J genes are TRBV4-1 and TRBJ2-3; TRBD2 aligns across 9 bases. Trimming at V came to 1 base and at J to 1 base, leaving 6 bases not matched to a gene. Germline V gene lookup returns CDR1 MGHRA and CDR2 YSYEKL. The CDR3 has 17 amino acids. The CDR3, as DNA: TGCGCCAGCAGCCAAGTGCTAGCGGGACTGCGCACAGATACGCAGTATTTT. Amino acid sequence: CASSQVLAGLRTDTQYF.

This clone was observed a single time. The J gene is TRBJ2-2, the V gene TRBV30; 9 bases fit TRBD2. Germline loops: CDR1 GTSNPN, CDR2 SVGIG (reference sequence). Trimming removed 4 bases from V and 3 bases from J; junction bases left unmatched: 6. This CDR3 is built from 15 residues. CDR3 DNA sequence: TGTGCCTGGAACCTAGGACTAGCGCACACCGGGGAGCTGTTTTTT. Translating gives CAWNLGLAHTGELFF.

This clone was counted once. The chain links TRBV4-3 to TRBJ1-2; D unclear. V lost 0 bases, J lost 7 bases, and 12 bases lay in between. The CDR3 is 14 amino acids. CDR1 is LGHNA, CDR2 YSLEER, per germline. This chain's CDR3 is CASSQERRVGGYTF. The DNA of the CDR3 is TGCGCCAGCAGCCAAGAGAGACGGGTGGGTGGCTACACCTTC.